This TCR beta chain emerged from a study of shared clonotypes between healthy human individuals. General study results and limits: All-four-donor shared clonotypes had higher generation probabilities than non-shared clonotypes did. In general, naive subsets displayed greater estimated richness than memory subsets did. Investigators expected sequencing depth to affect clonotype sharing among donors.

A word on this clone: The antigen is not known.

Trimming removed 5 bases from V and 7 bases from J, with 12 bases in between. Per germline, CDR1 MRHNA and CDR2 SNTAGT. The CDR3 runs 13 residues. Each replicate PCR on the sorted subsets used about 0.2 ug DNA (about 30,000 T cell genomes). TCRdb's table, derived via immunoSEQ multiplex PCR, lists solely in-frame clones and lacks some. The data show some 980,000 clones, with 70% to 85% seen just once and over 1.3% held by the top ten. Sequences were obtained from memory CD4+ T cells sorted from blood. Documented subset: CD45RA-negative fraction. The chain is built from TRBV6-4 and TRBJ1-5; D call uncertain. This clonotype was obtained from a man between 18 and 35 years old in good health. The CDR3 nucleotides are TGTGCCAGCAGTCCCCGCCCGGGGCAGCCCCAGCATTTT. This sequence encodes CASSPRPGQPQHF.